Below, 14 T cell receptor beta chains from the same sample are listed, as sequenced in a study of beta chain features in type 1 diabetes. Study results and limitations: For Type 1 diabetes patients, all four CD4+ subsets carried TCRB CDR3s that were moderately but significantly shorter.

No antigens are known for them. Reverse transcribing all isolated RNA meant expressed TCRB transcripts were sequenced. Here immunoSEQ multiplex PCR was the method, and the copy in TCRdb shows in-frame clones only, minus some. Among about 340,000 clones listed, less than 15% were seen once. The sample taken for sequencing was naive CD4+ T cells from blood. All receptors derive from a woman in her late teens or twenties with type 1 diabetes.

This clone was seen a few times. The chain uses TRBV10-2 and TRBJ2-1, with 14 bases identical to TRBD2. The CDR3 is made up of 17 amino acids. CDR1 and CDR2 from the germline V gene are WSHSY and SAAADI. Germline trimming cut 6 bases from V and 7 bases from J; bases unmatched to any gene: 11. Here the CDR3 DNA reads TGCGCCAGCAGCCCTCGACTAGCGGGAGGGCCGAGGAATGAGCAGTTCTTC. It specifies CASSPRLAGGPRNEQFF.

This clone showed up just a few times. The chain employs TRBV15 and TRBJ2-1; 11 bases fit TRBD2. Germline CDR1 is LNHNV and CDR2 is YYDKDF (reference sequence). V lost 0 bases, J lost 6 bases, and 4 bases stayed unmatched. CDR3 size: 16 residues. The CDR3 region is CATSRDRLAGGNEQFF. As DNA, the CDR3 is TGTGCCACCAGCAGAGATCGGCTAGCGGGAGGCAATGAGCAGTTCTTC.

The chain recombines TRBV10-3 with TRBJ2-1, with 11 bases identical to TRBD2. The CDR3 consists of 16 residues. Germline V CDR1 and CDR2: ENHRY, SYGVKD. With V trimmed by 2 bases and J by 4 bases, 4 bases remained unmatched. In DNA form, the CDR3 reads TGTGCCATCAGTGAGCCCCTAGCGGGAGGATACAATGAGCAGTTCTTC. Translation gives CAISEPLAGGYNEQFF.

The chain couples TRBV5-1 to TRBJ2-1; D not certain. Per the germline V gene, CDR1 is SGHRS and CDR2 is YFSETQ. The CDR3 loop spans 17 amino acids. V was pared by 5 bases and J by 3 bases, with 21 bases between. CDR3: CASRQRSLVMNYNEQFF. CDR3 coding DNA: TGCGCCAGCAGACAACGTTCGCTAGTTATGAACTACAATGAGCAGTTCTTC.

Only a few counts were recorded for this clone. This chain links TRBV11-2 with TRBJ1-1; TRBD1 agrees at 7 bases. CDR3 size: 15 residues. From germline, CDR1 is SGHAT and CDR2 FQNNGV. V gave up 5 bases and J gave up 0 bases; unmatched junction bases: 6. The CDR3 spells CASSPTGTMNTEAFF. In DNA, the CDR3 is TGTGCCAGCAGCCCGACAGGGACCATGAACACTGAAGCTTTCTTT.

This chain joins TRBV5-1 and TRBJ2-1; the D gene is possibly TRBD1 (6 bases). Germline V gene sequence: CDR1 SGHRS, CDR2 YFSETQ. The CDR3 length is 14 residues. The V end was cut by 0 bases, the J end by 7 bases, with 11 bases between. DNA for the CDR3: TGCGCCAGCAGCTTGGGGGGGCCCCTTAATGAGCAGTTCTTC. Protein sequence: CASSLGGPLNEQFF.

Only a few counts were recorded for this clone. The rearrangement uses TRBV14 and TRBJ1-2, with D perhaps matching TRBD1 (6 bases). This CDR3 comprises 15 residues. Germline values: CDR1 SGHDN, CDR2 FVKESK. The germline V and J ends were trimmed by 4 bases and 2 bases, with 14 bases remaining between them. The CDR3 DNA sequence: TGTGCCAGCAGCCCGTACAGGGAAATCAACTATGGCTACACCTTC. Residues: CASSPYREINYGYTF.

This clone turned up a few times. The J gene is TRBJ2-1, the V gene TRBV2; possibly TRBD1 for D (6 bases). The ends were cut back, 4 bases at V and 6 bases at J, with 13 bases in the middle. This CDR3 contains 14 residues. Per germline, CDR1 SNHLY and CDR2 FYNNEI. The chain's CDR3 is CASSAAQGGNEQFF. The CDR3, as DNA: TGTGCCAGCAGTGCGGCACAGGGCGGCAATGAGCAGTTCTTC.

The V and J genes are TRBV29-1 and TRBJ2-3; 12 positions match TRBD2. Unmatched junction bases numbered 5, after V lost 8 bases and J lost 2 bases. Germline V lookup: CDR1 SQVTM, CDR2 ANQGSEA. This CDR3 has 14 residues. This chain's CDR3 is CSTRTSGTTDTQYF. The CDR3 DNA reads TGCAGCACTCGGACTAGCGGGACCACAGATACGCAGTATTTT.

This clone was seen only a few times. J is TRBJ1-2 and V is TRBV7-2; D gene ambiguous. Germline V gene lookup returns CDR1 SGHTA and CDR2 FQGNSA. V was pared by 10 bases and J by 4 bases, with 10 bases between. The CDR3 has 11 amino acids. The CDR3 reads CATPSRYGYTF. As DNA, the CDR3 is TGTGCCACCCCCTCTCGCTATGGCTACACCTTC.

J is TRBJ1-1 and V is TRBV19, with 7 positions matching TRBD1. Germline assignment: CDR1 LNHDA and CDR2 SQIVND (reference sequence). The length of the CDR3 is 14 residues. V was pared by 7 bases and J by 9 bases, with 14 bases of the junction left unmatched. The chain's CDR3 is CASTTDRVVDQAFF. DNA for the CDR3: TGTGCCAGTACTACTGACAGGGTTGTCGATCAAGCTTTCTTT.

This clone turned up a few times. The chain has TRBV7-2 and TRBJ2-5, with 7 bases matching TRBD1. The germline CDR1 and CDR2 sequences are SGHTA and FQGNSA. This CDR3 spans 12 amino acids. V trimming: 7 bases; J trimming: 4 bases; junction bases outside the gene matches: 3. CDR3 in DNA: TGTGCCAGCAAAGCAGGGGGAGAGACCCAGTACTTC. This encodes CASKAGGETQYF. Using reference TRBV7-2 and TRBJ2-5 for the parts outside the CDR3, the full variable domain is GAGVSQSPSNKVTEKGKDVELRCDPISGHTALYWYRQSLGQGLEFLIYFQGNSAPDKSGLPSDRFSAERTGGSVSTLTIQRTQQEDSAVYLCASKAGGETQYFGPGTRLLVL.

This clone was observed a few times. The chain uses TRBV9 and TRBJ2-5; 8 bases line up with TRBD1. There are 15 residues in the CDR3. Trimming took 2 bases from V and 4 from J; bases not matched to a gene: 7. CDR1 and CDR2 (germline): SGDLS, YYNGEE. DNA of the CDR3: TGTGCCAGCAGCGTCTCAGGGGGCTTGGCAGAGACCCAGTACTTC. It translates to CASSVSGGLAETQYF.

V usage is TRBV30 and J usage is TRBJ2-1, with 8 bases fitting TRBD2. Germline V lookup: CDR1 GTSNPN, CDR2 SVGIG (reference sequence). The V gene end was trimmed by 3 bases and the J gene end by 6 bases; junction bases not matched to a gene: 7. The CDR3 extends over 14 amino acids. The CDR3, as DNA: TGTGCCTGGAGAAGGACTAGCAATACCAATGAGCAGTTCTTC. It specifies CAWRRTSNTNEQFF.